This paragraph reports one TCR beta chain. Its target is not known. The data were taken from a study of cytomegalovirus exposure and HLA in healthy donors. The PCR employed 60 Vbeta primers together with 13 Jbeta primers. Some clones are missing from TCRdb's copy, which holds only in-frame ones; the method was immunoSEQ multiplex PCR. Its table records about 70,000 clones. The CDR3 runs 13 residues. The germline gives CDR1 GTSNPN, CDR2 SVGIG (reference sequence). Trimming took 4 bases from V and 0 from J, leaving 10 bases between them. General observations from the study: Over 150 TCR beta chains were listed as cytomegalovirus-associated.

Input material: PBMCs. This receptor was taken from a female donor in good health and CMV-seropositive. This chain links TRBV30 with TRBJ2-7; maybe TRBD2 (5 bases). Written as DNA, the CDR3 is TGTGCCTGGACCGTAGGGAGCTCCTACGAGCAGTACTTC. This translates into CAWTVGSSYEQYF.